This T cell receptor (beta chain) was sequenced during a study of blood T cells in healthy people across ages. Primed by a sample-barcoded 5' primer and a J-beta primer mix, a second PCR proceeded for 7 to 11 cycles. TCRdb passed the 5' RACE reads through MiXCR, listing each CDR3 protein once. This table holds 800,000 to 1,000,000 distinct CDR3 sequences, approximately 49% found once. In germline, CDR1 is SGHVS, CDR2 FQNEAQ. The CDR3 extends over 18 amino acids. In regard to this clonotype: At one boundary the junction diverges from the germline segment, which might be a read error.

The study drew donors from healthy Caucasian individuals in Russia aged roughly 6 to 90. Material: blood. The chain links TRBV7-8 to TRBJ2-5; the D is unclear. This sequence was found in a man younger than 45 in good health. The CDR3 sequence: CASSLAVVMESTREAQYF. For the CDR3, the DNA is TGTGCCAGCAGCTTAGCGGTCGTCATGGAAAGTACGAGAGAGGCCCAGTACTTC.